Listed here are 5 T cell receptor beta chains from one sample, sequenced in a study of T-cell reconstitution after alpha-beta-depleted transplantation in children. Molecular barcoding with unique molecular identifiers was used for the TCRbeta library. A single record per CDR3 protein comes from TCRdb applying MiXCR to the PCR reads. The data hold 200,000 to 300,000 distinct CDR3 sequences, with about 23% observed a single time. This sample comprised PBMCs, obtained before TCRalphabeta/CD19-depleted stem cell transplant. These receptors were obtained from a girl aged 2 to 10 with Fanconi anemia, due to receive a stem cell transplant.

This clonotype was recorded at least ten times. The chain couples TRBV20-1 to TRBJ2-2; D uncertain. This CDR3 contains 15 residues. CDR1 DFQATT and CDR2 SNEGSKA come from the germline V gene (reference sequence). Trimming removed 0 bases at V and 6 bases at J, with 14 bases between. The CDR3 DNA is TGCAGTGCTAGAGATTCCCATAGGTTCCCCGGGGAGCTGTTTTTT. Translated, it gives CSARDSHRFPGELFF.

This clonotype was recorded many times. The V call is TRBV24-1, the J call TRBJ2-1, with 9 nucleotides matching TRBD2. The V gene's germline CDR1 is KGHDR and CDR2 SFDVKD. V lost 1 base and J lost 6; bases outside the gene matches: 6. This CDR3 is built from 16 residues. CDR3 in DNA: TGTGCCACCAGTGATTTTTCGGCTAGCGGGGCCAATGAGCAGTTCTTC. Translated, it gives CATSDFSASGANEQFF.

This clonotype showed up just a few times. This rearrangement joins TRBV29-1 to TRBJ2-3; 7 bases align to TRBD1. Unmatched junction bases numbered 3, after V lost 3 bases and J lost 0 bases. Germline values: CDR1 SQVTM, CDR2 ANQGSEA. The CDR3 runs to 14 residues. The CDR3 bases are TGCAGCGTTGATGACAGGGCCAGCACAGATACGCAGTATTTT. It specifies CSVDDRASTDTQYF.

This clonotype was seen once. This chain links TRBV6-1 with TRBJ1-1; D gene uncertain. The V and J ends lost 0 bases and 5 bases respectively, with 7 bases between them. The CDR3 extends over 13 amino acids. Germline V gene lookup returns CDR1 MNHNS and CDR2 SASEGT. The CDR3 nucleotides are TGTGCCAGCAGTGAAGCGTACCGAACTGAAGCTTTCTTT. The encoded protein is CASSEAYRTEAFF.

This clonotype appeared a single time. J is TRBJ2-1 and V is TRBV10-3, with unresolved D. This CDR3 comprises 13 residues. The V end lost 6 bases, the J end lost 10 bases, and 16 bases lay between the germline ends. From germline, CDR1 is ENHRY and CDR2 SYGVKD. CDR3 in DNA: TGTGCCATCAGACCCACGGATCCTTGGGAGCAGTTCTTC. Protein product: CAIRPTDPWEQFF.